This T cell receptor beta chain emerged from a study of vaccination and CD4 T cells after COVID-19. Study at large: The authors exposed cells to overlapping spike peptides derived from SARS-CoV-2, HCoV-NL63, HCoV-OC43 and HCoV-229E.

As for treatment: roughly nine-day PBMC culture with coronavirus spike peptide pools or control peptides (ViraFEST assay). From the unexposed donor, CD4+ T cells were collected ahead of the COVID-19 pandemic (2011-2018). The ViraFEST method relied on peptide pools to expand antigen-specific T cells, followed by TCR sequencing. This clonotype was seen a few times. Its antigen is as yet unknown. Oncomine TCR Beta short-read sequencing was applied to DNA from cultured CD4+ T cells. In TCRdb, the PCR reads were re-called with MiXCR into one record per CDR3 protein. The sample shows several thousand distinct CDR3 sequences, under 65% of them seen only once. Germline-derived CDR1 and CDR2 are KGHDR and SFDVKD. V lost 7 bases and J lost 4, with 11 bases in between. The CDR3 contains 13 residues.

This clonotype was sampled from a human donor in good health. The V call is TRBV24-1, the J call TRBJ2-3; D remains ambiguous. Sequenced input: CD4+ T cells from blood, cultured in vitro. CDR3 coding DNA: TGTGCCACCAGCCTCAGAGAGCCAGATACGCAGTATTTT. It specifies CATSLREPDTQYF.